This TCR beta chain is drawn from a study of beta chain features in type 1 diabetes (dated by TCRdb to the late 2010s). Study-level background: Patients and healthy donors did not differ in mean age, gender distribution, total cell number or subset yield. A total of 90 million to 120 million sorted cells were examined across all samples, and a strong correlation was observed between cell number per subset and RNA yield. Regulatory and stem cell-like memory subsets were isolated from only 8 patients and about eight healthy donors, whereas naive and central memory subsets came from all 30 or so donors. The study compared the TCRB repertoires of sorted circulating CD4+ T cell subsets in recently diagnosed type 1 diabetes patients with those in matched healthy donors.

A few counts support this clone. This clone's antigen is unknown. There are no base qualities to consult, and no much larger clone falls within one base. Here is what the overall study found, with its caveats: Only small numbers of individuals were included in the HLA sub-analyses, which left unresolved whether HLA type had any influence on TCRB rearrangement. Shorter templates might have been favored by PCR, but patient and control samples were amplified and corrected together, so both groups would have been affected equally by any skew. Naive, central memory and regulatory TCRB repertoires appeared more similar among patients than among healthy donors. At VDJ recombination sites, patients with type 1 diabetes made fewer insertions and deleted more nucleotides, a pattern implying thymic rearrangement abnormalities. A moderate but significant shortening of TCRB CDR3 length was observed in type 1 diabetes patients in all four CD4+ subsets. Because cDNA was sequenced instead of genomic DNA, activated cells with high expression could be over-represented, although the groups did not differ in activation or CD3 levels.

The CDR3, cysteine through phenylalanine, is 15 amino acids long. Only the CDR3 part of the read is kept: 45 bases, read in frame from the first base. The germline V gene (reference sequence) supplies CDR1 GTSNPN and CDR2 SVGIG. Germline trimming amounts to 2 bases on V and 3 bases on J, with 5 as the count of junction bases outside the gene matches. The High Capacity cDNA Reverse Transcription Kit was used to reverse transcribe all of the isolated RNA, meaning that expressed TCRB transcripts were what got sequenced. Deep immunoSEQ sequencing was applied to naive, central memory and regulatory T cell samples, giving an average of roughly 3.5 million total reads per sample. Sorted cells were lysed in RLT buffer and RNA was extracted with DNase-treated RNeasy Micro or Mini kits, depending on cell number. To prevent cross-contamination, each cell subset was processed individually, whereas patient and healthy donor samples were processed jointly. Using the immunoSEQ multiplex PCR, TCRB sequences were amplified from cDNA into 87-bp fragments spanning the CDR3 region. Amplicons were sequenced on the Illumina HiSeq platform. From the authors' description of their analysis: Synthetic template baselines were used to correct PCR bias computationally, reads within Hamming distance 2 were collapsed, and singletons that could not be merged were discarded. Reads were aligned against IMGT so that V, D and J genes, CDR3 length and insertions or deletions at six rearrangement sites could be assigned. Within each subset, clonotype counts were normalized to the number of sorted cells before true diversity and Gini coefficients were calculated with the tcR R package. Repertoire sharing was quantified using the overlap coefficient calculated on TCRB nucleotide sequences. Out-of-frame TCRB sequences from naive cells were analyzed to stand in for the pre-selection repertoire. TCRdb stores this immuneACCESS table with in-frame sequences only. Part of the clones is absent; in the studies checked, under half of the shortfall reflects unresolved V genes, and no reason is known for the rest. That table furnishes V, J and clone size, whereas the DNA furnished D and trimming. The sample includes about 230,000 clones, with about a sixth observed a single time. The top ten clones comprise 0.065% to 0.1% of the sample.

A single peripheral blood draw of around 120 mL on average was collected from each donor into heparinised tubes. Using a panel that included CD45RO, CCR7, CD25, CD127, CD95 and CD27, naive, central memory, regulatory and stem cell-like memory CD4+ T cells were sorted on a BD FACSAria II. All sorted populations exceeded 98% purity. PBMCs were isolated immediately by Lymphoprep density gradient centrifugation and stained directly without culture. To minimize batch effects, samples were stained and sorted in pairs, one healthy donor with one patient per experiment. The sample consisted of naive CD4+ T cells from blood. Read against the paper, the sample's cell subset or site label means: true naive CD4+ T cells. The clonotype was recovered from a man aged 25 to 40 with type 1 diabetes. The receptor chain draws on TRBV30 and TRBJ2-5; 11 bases in between match TRBD2. At the DNA level, the sequence is TGTGCCTGGAGTTTACTTAGCGGGAGGGAAGAGACCCAGTACTTC. Translated, it gives CAWSLLSGREETQYF.